A selection of T cell receptor beta chains follows, all from one sample in a study of low-dose radiotherapy and immunotherapy resistance in tumors. TCRdb used MiXCR to reprocess the reads, holding one entry per CDR3 protein. The sample consists of tens of thousands of distinct CDR3 sequences, around 30% of them appearing once. The sample here was PBMCs, taken before treatment. Receptor source: a female donor with ovarian cancer. CDR3s include the opening cysteine and the closing phenylalanine or tryptophan. Each record gives: V gene, D gene, CDR3 length, clone size, J gene, CDR3 protein, CDR3 DNA. The D gene is left open where the match is weak. Size is omitted from some rows. Given values are once, few, many or a class for expanded clones.

v_gene: TRBV19; d_gene: TRBD1; len: 15; abundance: many; j_gene: TRBJ2-3; CDR3aa: CASSSSTGITDTQYF; CDR3nt: TGTGCCAGTAGTTCCTCGACAGGGATAACAGATACGCAGTATTTT
v_gene: TRBV29-1; d_gene: TRBD1; len: 13; abundance: few; j_gene: TRBJ2-7; CDR3aa: CSANRDRGYEQYF; CDR3nt: TGCAGCGCAAACCGGGACAGGGGCTACGAGCAGTACTTC
v_gene: TRBV7-8; d_gene: NA; len: 13; abundance: many; j_gene: TRBJ2-3; CDR3aa: CASSNRVTDTQYF; CDR3nt: TGTGCCAGCAGCAACAGGGTCACAGATACGCAGTATTTT
v_gene: TRBV7-2; d_gene: TRBD2; len: 16; abundance: many; j_gene: TRBJ2-7; CDR3aa: CASSLKAAAGGGEQYF; CDR3nt: TGTGCCAGCAGCTTAAAGGCTGCAGCGGGGGGGGGCGAGCAGTACTTC
v_gene: TRBV5-4; d_gene: NA; len: 15; abundance: NA; j_gene: TRBJ1-1; CDR3aa: CASSFGGTTTTEAFF; CDR3nt: TGTGCCAGCAGCTTTGGTGGCACCACCACCACTGAAGCTTTCTTT
v_gene: TRBV4-1; d_gene: TRBD1; len: 15; abundance: few; j_gene: TRBJ2-7; CDR3aa: CASSPRDRGTNEQYF; CDR3nt: TGCGCCAGCAGCCCCCGGGACAGGGGAACTAACGAGCAGTACTTC
v_gene: TRBV28; d_gene: NA; len: 13; abundance: many; j_gene: TRBJ1-2; CDR3aa: CATLKGGTYGYTF; CDR3nt: TGTGCCACCCTCAAGGGAGGGACCTATGGCTACACCTTC
v_gene: TRBV7-9; d_gene: NA; len: 16; abundance: NA; j_gene: TRBJ1-6; CDR3aa: CASSLLRATANSPLHF; CDR3nt: TGTGCCAGCAGCTTGCTGAGAGCTACAGCTAATTCACCCCTCCACTTT
v_gene: TRBV28; d_gene: TRBD1; len: 13; abundance: NA; j_gene: TRBJ1-5; CDR3aa: CASRRQGNEPQHF; CDR3nt: TGTGCCAGCCGCCGACAGGGGAATGAGCCCCAGCATTTT
v_gene: TRBV21-1; d_gene: NA; len: 15; abundance: many; j_gene: TRBJ2-1; CDR3aa: CASSIRGSSYNEQFF; CDR3nt: TGTGCCAGCAGCATAAGGGGGAGCTCCTACAATGAGCAGTTCTTC
v_gene: TRBV5-6; d_gene: NA; len: 12; abundance: few; j_gene: TRBJ2-3; CDR3aa: CASSLTRDTQYF; CDR3nt: TGTGCCAGCAGCTTGACCAGAGATACGCAGTATTTT
v_gene: TRBV7-2; d_gene: NA; len: 16; abundance: many; j_gene: TRBJ2-3; CDR3aa: CASSLAWASSTDTQYF; CDR3nt: TGTGCCAGCAGCTTAGCGTGGGCCTCTAGCACAGATACGCAGTATTTT
v_gene: TRBV5-4; d_gene: NA; len: 15; abundance: many; j_gene: TRBJ2-6; CDR3aa: CASSRQASGANVLTF; CDR3nt: TGTGCCAGCAGCCGACAGGCATCTGGGGCCAACGTCCTGACTTTC
v_gene: TRBV5-1; d_gene: NA; len: 13; abundance: many; j_gene: TRBJ1-1; CDR3aa: CASSLGGSPEAFF; CDR3nt: TGCGCCAGCAGCTTGGGGGGCAGCCCAGAAGCTTTCTTT
v_gene: TRBV3-1; d_gene: NA; len: 15; abundance: many; j_gene: TRBJ1-4; CDR3aa: CASSQGSEGGEKLFF; CDR3nt: TGTGCCAGCAGCCAAGGGAGCGAGGGTGGGGAAAAACTGTTTTTT
v_gene: TRBV7-2; d_gene: NA; len: 14; abundance: NA; j_gene: TRBJ2-7; CDR3aa: CASSSGQMDYEQYF; CDR3nt: TGTGCCAGCAGCAGTGGACAGATGGACTACGAGCAGTACTTC
v_gene: TRBV28; d_gene: NA; len: 12; abundance: few; j_gene: TRBJ1-2; CDR3aa: CASSTGFYGYTF; CDR3nt: TGTGCCAGCAGCACAGGGTTCTATGGCTACACCTTC
v_gene: TRBV29-1; d_gene: TRBD1; len: 14; abundance: many; j_gene: TRBJ2-3; CDR3aa: CSARPGQGTDTQYF; CDR3nt: TGCAGCGCGAGACCGGGACAGGGCACAGATACGCAGTATTTT
v_gene: TRBV5-1; d_gene: NA; len: 15; abundance: many; j_gene: TRBJ2-2; CDR3aa: CASSLQGRGTGELFF; CDR3nt: TGCGCCAGCAGTCTGCAGGGACGGGGGACCGGGGAGCTGTTTTTT
v_gene: TRBV7-3; d_gene: NA; len: 22; abundance: NA; j_gene: TRBJ2-3; CDR3aa: CASSPNQTSMYLCASGAGTQYF; CDR3nt: NA
v_gene: TRBV7-8; d_gene: TRBD2; len: 20; abundance: NA; j_gene: TRBJ2-1; CDR3aa: CASSLALGGLAGGTYNEQFF; CDR3nt: TGTGCCAGCAGCTTAGCGCTGGGGGGACTAGCGGGAGGGACCTACAATGAGCAGTTCTTC
v_gene: TRBV12-5; d_gene: NA; len: 12; abundance: NA; j_gene: TRBJ2-3; CDR3aa: CASGLFADTQYF; CDR3nt: TGTGCTAGTGGTTTGTTCGCAGATACGCAGTATTTT
v_gene: TRBV28; d_gene: TRBD1; len: 13; abundance: NA; j_gene: TRBJ2-5; CDR3aa: CASRGDSGETQYF; CDR3nt: TGTGCCAGCAGGGGGGACAGCGGAGAGACCCAGTACTTC
v_gene: TRBV29-1; d_gene: NA; len: 13; abundance: NA; j_gene: TRBJ2-7; CDR3aa: CSVEVGARGEQYF; CDR3nt: TGCAGCGTTGAAGTTGGGGCGCGAGGGGAGCAGTACTTC
v_gene: TRBV28; d_gene: TRBD1; len: 16; abundance: few; j_gene: TRBJ1-2; CDR3aa: CASSFNGQGANYGYTF; CDR3nt: TGTGCCAGCAGTTTTAACGGACAGGGGGCTAACTATGGCTACACCTTC
v_gene: TRBV25-1; d_gene: NA; len: 14; abundance: many; j_gene: TRBJ2-7; CDR3aa: CASSGPGIAYEQYF; CDR3nt: TGTGCCAGCAGTGGTCCGGGGATAGCCTACGAGCAGTACTTC
v_gene: TRBV18; d_gene: NA; len: 14; abundance: NA; j_gene: TRBJ2-7; CDR3aa: CASSPGSPPFEQYF; CDR3nt: TGTGCCAGCTCACCAGGAAGCCCGCCTTTCGAGCAGTACTTC
v_gene: TRBV20-1; d_gene: TRBD1; len: 13; abundance: many; j_gene: TRBJ2-1; CDR3aa: CSAKGDSRNEQFF; CDR3nt: TGCAGTGCCAAGGGGGACAGCCGCAATGAGCAGTTCTTC
v_gene: TRBV29-1; d_gene: NA; len: 14; abundance: NA; j_gene: TRBJ2-7; CDR3aa: CSVLGEGTHYEQYF; CDR3nt: TGCAGCGTTCTAGGCGAGGGGACCCACTACGAGCAGTACTTC
v_gene: TRBV5-1; d_gene: NA; len: 12; abundance: many; j_gene: TRBJ1-2; CDR3aa: CASSSPGYGYTF; CDR3nt: TGCGCCAGCAGCTCCCCGGGGTATGGCTACACCTTC
v_gene: TRBV11-2; d_gene: NA; len: 13; abundance: NA; j_gene: TRBJ1-2; CDR3aa: CASTLPPRGGYTF; CDR3nt: TGTGCCAGCACCCTTCCCCCGCGGGGTGGCTACACCTTC
v_gene: TRBV29-1; d_gene: NA; len: 13; abundance: NA; j_gene: TRBJ2-7; CDR3aa: CSVQGTGSYEQYF; CDR3nt: TGCAGCGTTCAGGGTACGGGATCCTACGAGCAGTACTTC
v_gene: TRBV7-9; d_gene: TRBD1; len: 14; abundance: NA; j_gene: TRBJ2-7; CDR3aa: CASSLGQVIYEQYF; CDR3nt: TGTGCCAGCAGCTTGGGACAGGTGATCTACGAGCAGTACTTC
v_gene: TRBV4-3; d_gene: NA; len: 14; abundance: NA; j_gene: TRBJ2-1; CDR3aa: CASSQDRGAHEQFF; CDR3nt: TGCGCCAGCAGCCAAGATCGGGGGGCTCATGAGCAGTTCTTC
v_gene: TRBV7-6; d_gene: TRBD2; len: 12; abundance: many; j_gene: TRBJ2-1; CDR3aa: CASSLAGVEQFF; CDR3nt: TGTGCCAGCAGTCTAGCGGGGGTTGAGCAGTTCTTC
v_gene: TRBV2; d_gene: TRBD1; len: 16; abundance: many; j_gene: TRBJ2-7; CDR3aa: CASSEQRTGVSGEQYF; CDR3nt: TGTGCCAGCAGTGAACAGCGGACAGGGGTCTCGGGAGAGCAGTACTTC
v_gene: TRBV4-2; d_gene: NA; len: 10; abundance: many; j_gene: TRBJ2-7; CDR3aa: CASSQEKRYF; CDR3nt: TGTGCCAGCAGCCAGGAGAAGCGGTACTTC
v_gene: TRBV6-5; d_gene: TRBD2; len: 16; abundance: NA; j_gene: TRBJ2-2; CDR3aa: CASSAGGLPTTGELFF; CDR3nt: TGTGCCAGCAGCGCGGGGGGTCTCCCCACGACCGGGGAGCTGTTTTTT
v_gene: TRBV10-3; d_gene: TRBD1; len: 12; abundance: NA; j_gene: TRBJ1-2; CDR3aa: CAIMGQGYGYTF; CDR3nt: TGTGCCATCATGGGACAGGGTTATGGCTACACCTTC
v_gene: TRBV5-1; d_gene: NA; len: 14; abundance: NA; j_gene: TRBJ1-4; CDR3aa: CASSLGGENEKLFF; CDR3nt: TGCGCCAGCAGCTTGGGGGGCGAGAATGAAAAACTGTTTTTT
v_gene: TRBV2; d_gene: NA; len: 15; abundance: NA; j_gene: TRBJ2-2; CDR3aa: CASRRGPANTGELFF; CDR3nt: TGTGCCAGCCGGCGGGGACCCGCGAACACCGGGGAGCTGTTTTTT
v_gene: TRBV3-1; d_gene: NA; len: 15; abundance: NA; j_gene: TRBJ1-3; CDR3aa: CASSPGKSSGNTIYF; CDR3nt: TGTGCCAGCAGCCCCGGGAAGAGCTCTGGAAACACCATATATTTT
v_gene: TRBV20-1; d_gene: NA; len: 13; abundance: many; j_gene: TRBJ1-5; CDR3aa: CSARKAGNQPQHF; CDR3nt: TGCAGTGCTAGAAAAGCGGGTAATCAGCCCCAGCATTTT
v_gene: TRBV21-1; d_gene: NA; len: 15; abundance: NA; j_gene: TRBJ2-7; CDR3aa: CASSKEETNSYEQYF; CDR3nt: TGTGCCAGCAGCAAAGAGGAGACAAACTCCTACGAGCAGTACTTC
v_gene: TRBV2; d_gene: NA; len: 14; abundance: many; j_gene: TRBJ1-6; CDR3aa: CASSDQTANSPLHF; CDR3nt: TGTGCCAGCAGTGACCAGACAGCAAATTCACCCCTCCACTTT
v_gene: TRBV5-4; d_gene: NA; len: 13; abundance: many; j_gene: TRBJ2-3; CDR3aa: CASSSMSTDTQYF; CDR3nt: TGTGCCAGCAGTTCGATGTCCACAGATACGCAGTATTTT
v_gene: TRBV28; d_gene: NA; len: 15; abundance: NA; j_gene: TRBJ2-3; CDR3aa: CASTTRVGGTDTQYF; CDR3nt: TGTGCCAGCACCACGCGTGTGGGGGGCACAGATACGCAGTATTTT
v_gene: TRBV12-3/TRBV12-4; d_gene: NA; len: 12; abundance: many; j_gene: TRBJ2-5; CDR3aa: CASSLGGGTQYF; CDR3nt: TGTGCCAGCAGTTTAGGCGGCGGGACCCAGTACTTC